The sequence of this TCR beta chain was determined in a study of beta chain features in type 1 diabetes. Findings and caveats of the study: Among patients with Type 1 diabetes, TCRB CDR3s were moderately but significantly shorter in every one of the four CD4+ subsets.

In its sample, this clone was seen many times. Its antigen remains unidentified. The authors reverse transcribed all of the isolated RNA, so sequencing captured expressed TCRB transcripts. Some clones are missing from TCRdb's copy, which holds only in-frame ones; the method was immunoSEQ multiplex PCR. The sample holds roughly 180,000 clones, approximately 8.4% seen once. CDR1 SGHDN and CDR2 FVKESK come from the germline V gene. The CDR3 is made up of 15 amino acids. V was cut by 1 base and J by 1 base, with 8 bases left in between. Via the markers CD45RO/CCR7/CD25/CD127/CD95/CD27, stem cell-like memory, regulatory, central memory and naive CD4+ cells were sorted.

This TCR derives from a man in his late teens or twenties with type 1 diabetes. The sample consisted of central memory CD4+ T cells from blood. The V call is TRBV14, the J call TRBJ2-1; the D is unclear. The CDR3, as DNA: TGTGCCAGCAGCCAAGTTGCGAGGTCCTACAATGAGCAGTTCTTC. This translates into CASSQVARSYNEQFF.